This entry lists 6 T cell receptor beta chains sequenced from one sample in a study of memory CD4+ T cells and cytomegalovirus serostatus. The sort gate was single viable CD3+CD4+CD8-CD45RO+ cells for memory CD4+ T cells. Profiling relied on immunoSEQ multiplex PCR, and the TCRdb table lists in-frame clones only, not all of them. There are roughly 48,000 clones in the sample; about 83% occur only once, and 2% lies in the top ten. The specimen was memory CD4+ T cells from blood. These TCRs come from an adult in good health and CMV-seropositive.

The rearrangement joins TRBV4-1 to TRBJ1-2, with D perhaps TRBD1 (5 bases). Germline CDR1 is MGHRA and CDR2 is YSYEKL. With 4 bases removed from V and 0 bases from J, the gap between germline ends came to 12 bases. The CDR3 is 15 amino acids. The CDR3 loop is CASSRGEGANYGYTF. As DNA, the CDR3 is TGCGCCAGCAGCCGAGGGGAAGGGGCTAACTATGGCTACACCTTC.

This clone is termed medium-sized. This chain uses TRBV10-3 with TRBJ2-7; 7 bases fit TRBD1. This CDR3 region has 14 residues. Germline CDR1 reads ENHRY; CDR2 reads SYGVKD. The J segment lost 0 bases and the V segment lost 3 bases, leaving 2 bases of the junction unmatched. The CDR3 sequence is CAISDQGVSYEQYF. The CDR3 nucleotides are TGTGCCATCAGTGATCAGGGGGTCTCCTACGAGCAGTACTTC.

The chain uses TRBV2 and TRBJ2-4; 10 bases fit TRBD2. CDR3 length: 15 residues. Germline V gene sequence: CDR1 SNHLY, CDR2 FYNNEI. With V trimmed by 5 bases and J by 5 bases, 6 bases remained unmatched. CDR3 nucleotide sequence: TGTGCCAGCAGTATACTAGCGGGGATCCAAAACATTCAGTACTTC. Translated: CASSILAGIQNIQYF. The full variable domain, in which reference TRBV2 and TRBJ2-4 provide the parts outside the CDR3, is EPEVTQTPSHQVTQMGQEVILRCVPISNHLYFYWYRQILGQKVEFLVSFYNNEISEKSEIFDDQFSVERPDGSNFTLKIRSTKLEDSAMYFCASSILAGIQNIQYFGAGTRLSVL.

This chain joins TRBV5-1 and TRBJ2-2; 7 bases are a match to TRBD2. This CDR3 is built from 13 residues. J gave up 7 bases and V 0 bases, and 0 bases lay outside the gene matches. Per germline, CDR1 SGHRS and CDR2 YFSETQ. The CDR3 DNA follows: TGCGCCAGCAGCTTGGGCGGGAGCGGGGAGCTGTTTTTT. Its protein product is CASSLGGSGELFF.

About this clone: The same CDR3 also results from other DNA sequences found in this sample. The rearrangement uses TRBV7-3 and TRBJ2-7; D remains ambiguous. This CDR3 contains 13 residues. Trimming stripped 1 base from V and 3 bases from J, with 7 bases between. Per germline, CDR1 SGHTA and CDR2 FQGTGA. CDR3 DNA sequence: TGTGCCAGCAGCTTAAATGAAGGCTACGAGCAGTACTTC. Protein product: CASSLNEGYEQYF. Together with reference TRBV7-3 and TRBJ2-7, the CDR3 gives the full variable domain: GAGVSQTPSNKVTEKGKYVELRCDPISGHTALYWYRQSLGQGPEFLIYFQGTGAADDSGLPNDRFFAVRPEGSVSTLKIQRTERGDSAVYLCASSLNEGYEQYFGPGTRLTVT.

The chain is built from TRBV27 and TRBJ1-2, with 7 nucleotides matching TRBD1. V dropped 6 bases and J dropped 7; count of bases not matched to a gene: 11. Looked up from germline, CDR1 is MNHEY and CDR2 is SMNVEV (reference sequence). The length of the CDR3 is 14 residues. CDR3 sequence (DNA): TGTGCCAGCAGGACCCTGACAGGGTGGGGTGGCTACACCTTC. Translation gives CASRTLTGWGGYTF.